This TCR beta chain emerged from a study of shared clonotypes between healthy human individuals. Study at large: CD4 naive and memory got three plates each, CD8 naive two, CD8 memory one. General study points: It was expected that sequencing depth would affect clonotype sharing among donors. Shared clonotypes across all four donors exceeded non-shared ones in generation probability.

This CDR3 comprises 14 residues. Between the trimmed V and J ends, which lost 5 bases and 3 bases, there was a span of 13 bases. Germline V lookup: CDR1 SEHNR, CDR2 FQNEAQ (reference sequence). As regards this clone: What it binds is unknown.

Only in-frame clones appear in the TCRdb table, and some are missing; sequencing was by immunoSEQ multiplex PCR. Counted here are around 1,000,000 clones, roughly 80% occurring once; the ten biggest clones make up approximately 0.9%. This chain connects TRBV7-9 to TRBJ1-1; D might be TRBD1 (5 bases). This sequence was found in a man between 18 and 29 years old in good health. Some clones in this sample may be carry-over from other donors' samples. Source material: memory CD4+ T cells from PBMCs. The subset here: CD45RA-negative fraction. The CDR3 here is CASSPMGVDTEAFF. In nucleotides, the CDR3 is TGTGCCAGCAGCCCCATGGGGGTAGACACTGAAGCTTTCTTT.